The 11 T cell receptor beta chains below come from one sample, sequenced in a study of molecular identifiers for immune sequencing clone quantification. TCRdb itself ran the PCR reads through MiXCR, one entry per CDR3 protein. Seen here are 70,000 to 95,000 distinct CDR3 sequences, under 20% observed once, and the top ten hold around 0.8%. The sequenced material came from naive CD8+ T cells from blood, with Jurkat cell RNA spiked in. This sample's subset: FACS-sorted CD8+CD4-CCR7+CD45RA+ naive T cells. Receptor source: a human donor in good health. Some libraries in this study had Jurkat cell RNA spiked in.

This clonotype was observed at least ten times. The rearrangement links TRBV7-9 to TRBJ2-3, with 7 bases lining up with TRBD2. Trimming cost V 5 bases and J 0 bases; bases outside gene matches: 17. The CDR3 runs 19 residues. CDR1 is SEHNR and CDR2 is FQNEAQ in the germline V gene (reference sequence). The CDR3 spells CASSHPGGSRSSSTDTQYF. The CDR3 DNA reads as TGTGCCAGCAGCCACCCCGGCGGGAGTAGATCCTCTAGCACAGATACGCAGTATTTT.

The chain combines TRBV4-1 with TRBJ1-1; D call uncertain. CDR1 and CDR2 from the germline V gene are MGHRA and YSYEKL. This CDR3 has 14 residues. Between the trimmed V and J ends, which lost 4 bases and 1 base, there was a span of 10 bases. The DNA of the CDR3 is TGCGCCAGCAGCCCTCATGGCCCGAACACTGAAGCTTTCTTT. Its protein is CASSPHGPNTEAFF.

This clonotype showed up many times. J is TRBJ2-3 and V is TRBV10-1; D is uncertain. CDR1 and CDR2 from the germline V gene are WNHNN and SYGVQD (reference sequence). The V and J ends lost 3 bases and 2 bases respectively, with 6 bases between them. CDR3 size: 13 residues. The CDR3 here is CASSDSVTDTQYF. In DNA form, the CDR3 reads TGCGCCAGCAGTGATAGTGTCACAGATACGCAGTATTTT.

Comments on this clonotype: Given a much more abundant clone one base away, this may be a read error. The chain is built from TRBV5-1 and TRBJ2-3; TRBD2 agrees at 13 bases. CDR3 size: 16 residues. Germline loops: CDR1 SGHRS, CDR2 YFSETQ. The CDR3 sequence is CASSSRLAGGTGTQYF. The CDR3 region has the DNA TGCGCCAGCAGCTCTAGACTAGCGGGAGGCACAGGTACGCAGTATTTT.

This clonotype occurred many times. The V and J genes are TRBV19 and TRBJ1-1; the D is unclear. V shed 3 bases and J shed 6 bases, with 11 bases lying between them. The CDR3 totals 13 residues. Germline V gives CDR1 LNHDA, CDR2 SQIVND (reference sequence). The CDR3: CASSIPGMPEAFF. CDR3 in DNA: TGTGCCAGTAGTATCCCTGGAATGCCTGAAGCTTTCTTT.

This clonotype has at least ten counts. The CDR3 protein is CSGELGEYQETQYF. The CDR3 region has the DNA TGCAGTGGAGAACTCGGGGAGTACCAAGAGACCCAGTACTTC. V is TRBV20-1 and J is TRBJ2-5, with D possibly TRBD2 on 5 matching bases. CDR3 length: 14 residues. The V gene's germline CDR1 is DFQATT and CDR2 SNEGSKA (reference sequence). Trimming pared 7 bases from V and 0 bases from J, leaving 15 bases between.

In its sample, this clonotype was seen many times. The gene calls are TRBV7-9 and TRBJ2-7; D remains unclear. The V end lost 5 bases, the J end lost 2 bases, and 13 bases lay between the germline ends. The CDR3 has 14 amino acids. Germline CDR1 reads SEHNR; CDR2 reads FQNEAQ (reference sequence). The CDR3 region has the DNA TGTGCCAGCAGCACGAGCTCCGGTCCCTACGAGCAGTACTTC. Encoded protein: CASSTSSGPYEQYF. Full variable domain (remainder filled in from reference TRBV7-9 and TRBJ2-7): DTGVSQNPRHKITKRGQNVTFRCDPISEHNRLYWYRQTLGQGPEFLTYFQNEAQLEKSRLLSDRFSAERPKGSFSTLEIQRTEQGDSAMYLCASSTSSGPYEQYFGPGTRLTVT.

This clonotype was counted only a few times. A read error is possible here, since a much larger clone lies one base away. This chain joins TRBV6-2 or TRBV6-3 and TRBJ1-5; D is ambiguous. Trimming left V 5 bases short and J 0 bases short, with 14 bases between. CDR3 length: 16 residues. Germline V gene lookup returns CDR1 MNHEY and CDR2 SVGEGT. The CDR3 coding sequence is TGTGCCAGCAGTCCCCTGGGCAGGCTTAGCAATCAGCCCCAGCATTTT. It specifies CASSPLGRLSNQPQHF.

This clonotype has a count of ten or more. The rearrangement uses TRBV2 and TRBJ1-1, with D perhaps TRBD1 (6 bases). Trimming took 3 bases from V and 4 from J, leaving 9 bases between them. Per the germline V gene, CDR1 is SNHLY and CDR2 is FYNNEI. This CDR3 spans 13 amino acids. CDR3 loop: CASSDRGGTEAFF. DNA of the CDR3: TGTGCCAGCAGTGACAGGGGAGGCACTGAAGCTTTCTTT.

Many counts were recorded for this clonotype. The V gene is TRBV28, the J gene TRBJ1-4, with TRBD1 matching over 12 bases. V dropped 11 bases and J dropped 4; count of bases not matched to a gene: 11. From germline, CDR1 is MDHEN and CDR2 SYDVKM. This CDR3 contains 16 residues. The CDR3 loop is CAAQGTGGHDNEKLFF. The CDR3 region has the DNA TGTGCCGCCCAAGGGACAGGGGGCCATGATAATGAAAAACTGTTTTTT.

A note on this clonotype: Just one base apart from a much larger clone, this may be a read error. J is TRBJ2-2 and V is TRBV12-3 or TRBV12-4; D remains ambiguous. This CDR3 contains 15 residues. The CDR3: CASSLRRSSTWELFF. CDR3 nucleotides: TGTGCCAGCAGTCTGCGCAGGTCGAGCACCTGGGAGCTGTTTTTT.